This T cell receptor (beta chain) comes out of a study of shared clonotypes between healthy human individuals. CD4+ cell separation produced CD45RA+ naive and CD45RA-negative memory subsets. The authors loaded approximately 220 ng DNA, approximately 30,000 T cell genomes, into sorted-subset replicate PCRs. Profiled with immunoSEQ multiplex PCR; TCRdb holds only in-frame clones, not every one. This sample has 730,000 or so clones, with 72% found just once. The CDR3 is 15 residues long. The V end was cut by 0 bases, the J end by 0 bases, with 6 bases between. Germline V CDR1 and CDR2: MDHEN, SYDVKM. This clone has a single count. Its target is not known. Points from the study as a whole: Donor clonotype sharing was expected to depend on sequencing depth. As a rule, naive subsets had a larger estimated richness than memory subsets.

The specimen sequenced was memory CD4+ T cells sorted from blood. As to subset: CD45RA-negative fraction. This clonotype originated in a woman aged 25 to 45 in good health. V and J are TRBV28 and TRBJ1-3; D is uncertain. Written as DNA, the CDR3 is TGTGCCAGCAGTTTATGGTCCCGCTCTGGAAACACCATATATTTT. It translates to CASSLWSRSGNTIYF.